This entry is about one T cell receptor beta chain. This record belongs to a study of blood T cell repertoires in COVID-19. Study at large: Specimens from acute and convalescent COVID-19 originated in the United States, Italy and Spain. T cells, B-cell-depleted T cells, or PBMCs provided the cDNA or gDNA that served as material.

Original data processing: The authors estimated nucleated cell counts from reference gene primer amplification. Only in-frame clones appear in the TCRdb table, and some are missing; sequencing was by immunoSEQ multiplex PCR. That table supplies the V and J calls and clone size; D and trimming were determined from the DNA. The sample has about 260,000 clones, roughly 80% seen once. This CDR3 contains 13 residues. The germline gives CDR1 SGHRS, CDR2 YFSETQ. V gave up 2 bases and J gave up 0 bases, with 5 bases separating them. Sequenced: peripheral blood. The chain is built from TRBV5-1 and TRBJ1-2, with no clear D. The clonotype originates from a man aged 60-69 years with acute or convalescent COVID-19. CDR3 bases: TGCGCCAGCAGCTTAGAGACTAACTATGGCTACACCTTC. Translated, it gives CASSLETNYGYTF.